This TCR beta chain was recovered during a study of human T cells and chemical hapten exposure. Stated time point: patch test 2, 6 weeks after DPC sensitization. Indicated treatment: therapeutic diphenylcyclopropenone sensitization with weekly scalp DPC. CDR1 and CDR2 from the germline V gene are SEHNR and FQNEAQ (reference sequence). The V and J ends lost 4 bases and 3 bases respectively, with 19 bases between them. This CDR3 comprises 16 residues. TCRdb called the RACE reads again in MiXCR, with one record for every CDR3 protein. The sample holds more than 110,000 distinct CDR3 sequences, around 11% seen once.

The specimen comprised whole blood, sampled in connection with sensitization to the hapten diphenylcyclopropenone (DPC). The receptor was isolated from a woman in her forties or fifties with alopecia areata. Some clones in this sample may be carry-over from other donors' samples. The gene calls are TRBV7-9 and TRBJ2-7; the D gene could be TRBD1 or TRBD2 (5 bases each). CDR3 sequence reads: CASSWTRGSLNYEQYF. The CDR3 DNA sequence: TGTGCCAGCAGCTGGACGAGGGGCAGCTTAAACTACGAGCAGTACTTC.